The 10 T cell receptor beta chains below all came from one sample that was sequenced in a study of regulatory T cells in long-lasting Graves disease. Libraries of TCR beta came from iRepertoire HTBI primers plus Arm-PCR of CDR3 regions. MiXCR, applied by TCRdb to the multiplex PCR reads, yields one record per CDR3 protein. Among about 380,000 distinct CDR3 sequences listed, around 15% were seen once. The sample's time point: newly diagnosed GD, antithyroid drugs for less than 3 months. Researchers made the TCR library from RNA that was extracted from PBMCs. The sequences come from peripheral blood mononuclear cells (PBMCs), collected at new diagnosis, from a patient treated with antithyroid drugs. All receptors come from a female donor with Graves disease.

This clonotype was seen at least ten times. This CDR3 reads CASSGNRDFQETQYF. CDR3 bases: TGTGCCAGCAGCGGAAACCGGGACTTCCAAGAGACCCAGTACTTC. V is TRBV3-1 and J is TRBJ2-5; D is possibly TRBD2 (6 bases). V lost 5 bases and J lost 1, with 14 bases in between. Germline V gene lookup returns CDR1 LGHDT and CDR2 YNNKEL (reference sequence). CDR3 length: 15 residues.

This clonotype was recorded at least ten times. The genes are TRBV30 and TRBJ1-1; D is possibly TRBD1 (5 bases). Germline assignment: CDR1 GTSNPN and CDR2 SVGIG (reference sequence). The CDR3 contains 14 residues. V was pared by 0 bases and J by 3 bases, with 11 bases between. Written as DNA, the CDR3 is TGTGCCTGGAGTGTAGGGCAGGGTCACACTGAAGCTTTCTTT. It translates to CAWSVGQGHTEAFF.

This clonotype was counted a few times. This sequence joins TRBV4-3 and TRBJ2-3; 11 bases map to TRBD2. Germline CDR1 and CDR2: LGHNA and YSLEER. Trimming removed 3 bases from V and 4 bases from J; junction bases left unmatched: 9. CDR3 length equals 17 residues. The CDR3 DNA reads TGCGCCAGCAGCCAGCGCGCCACTAGCGGGAGATCAGATACGCAGTATTTT. It yields the protein CASSQRATSGRSDTQYF.

This clonotype was detected ten times or more. The genes are TRBV24-1 and TRBJ2-3; 10 bases map to TRBD2. From germline, CDR1 is KGHDR and CDR2 SFDVKD. This CDR3 has 17 residues. V was pared by 4 bases and J by 6 bases, with 12 bases of the junction left unmatched. CDR3 sequence: CATSDGSSGGPWDTQYF. CDR3 nucleotides: TGTGCCACCAGTGACGGCTCTAGCGGGGGACCGTGGGATACGCAGTATTTT.

This clonotype was found many times. This chain connects TRBV20-1 to TRBJ2-7; no clear D gene. Trimming stripped 8 bases from V and 6 bases from J, with 20 bases between. Germline values: CDR1 DFQATT, CDR2 SNEGSKA (reference sequence). The CDR3 sequence is 13 residues long. The CDR3 nucleotides read TGCAGTTGCCCGGCAGTCGATTTTACCGAGCAGTACTTC. Its translation is CSCPAVDFTEQYF.

The gene calls are TRBV12-3 or TRBV12-4 and TRBJ1-5; D is uncertain. Trimming stripped 6 bases from V and 1 base from J, with 16 bases between. CDR3 length equals 16 residues. The DNA of the CDR3 is TGTGCCAGCAGCCCTATTGGAGGGAAAAGCAATCAGCCCCAGCATTTT. It is translated as CASSPIGGKSNQPQHF.

This clonotype has a count of ten or more. The rearrangement uses TRBV7-6 and TRBJ1-1, with TRBD1 matching 9 bases. This CDR3 spans 18 amino acids. The germline CDR1 and CDR2 sequences are SGHVS and FNYEAQ. With 5 bases clipped from V and 5 bases from J, the junction kept 18 bases outside the gene matches. CDR3 DNA: TGTGCCAGCAGCCTCCTCCCGGGACAGGGTCCCTTGGGGACTGAAGCTTTCTTT. Its translation: CASSLLPGQGPLGTEAFF.

This clonotype was seen repeatedly, ten times or more. This rearrangement joins TRBV28 to TRBJ1-4; TRBD1 is a possible D gene (5 bases). V dropped 11 bases and J dropped 0 bases, with 13 bases sitting between them. The length of the CDR3 is 14 residues. Germline CDR1 MDHEN, CDR2 SYDVKM. CDR3 residues: CAGKGTTTNEKLFF. The DNA of the CDR3 is TGTGCCGGCAAGGGGACGACAACTAATGAAAAACTGTTTTTT.

This clonotype occurred many times. The chain couples TRBV7-9 to TRBJ2-5; D is unclear. This CDR3 is built from 16 residues. Germline V gene sequence: CDR1 SEHNR, CDR2 FQNEAQ (reference sequence). The germline V and J ends were trimmed by 1 base and 5 bases, with 17 bases remaining between them. The CDR3 nucleotides are TGTGCCAGCAGCTTAGTGGAGTACACCGACCGGGAGACCCAGTACTTC. It specifies CASSLVEYTDRETQYF.

This clonotype appeared many times. The V call is TRBV5-6, the J call TRBJ2-1; D uncertain. CDR1 SGHDT and CDR2 YYEEEE come from the germline V gene. The CDR3 is made up of 13 amino acids. V lost 2 bases, J lost 4 bases, and 7 bases lay in between. CDR3 coding DNA: TGTGCCAGCAGCTTCGGGCGGTACAATGAGCAGTTCTTC. Its protein is CASSFGRYNEQFF.